This T cell receptor beta chain was documented in a study of blood T cell repertoires in COVID-19 (dated by TCRdb to the early 2020s). For the wider study: The collaborator samples originated in the United States, Italy and Spain and spanned the acute and convalescent phases of COVID-19. Where HLA class I and class II types were available, the types were taken from metadata supplied by the sample provider, not from assay-based typing. The samples were drawn from the first 160 participants of the ongoing ImmuneRACE study and from over 950 subjects provided by 6 global collaborators. Nearly every sample came with metadata listing a de-identified subject ID, COVID-19 status, age in years and sex. The dataset comprised deeply sampled blood TCRbeta repertoires from subjects exposed to, actively infected with, or recovered from COVID-19. The prospective study material was composed of cDNA or gDNA derived from T cells, B-cell-depleted T cells, or PBMCs. The repertoires were released in a freely available public database intended as a resource for research on the immune response to SARS-CoV-2.

Concerning this clone: It lacks a known antigen. No base quality information exists; no much larger clone differs at one position.

Samples from volunteer blood donors who had recovered from COVID-19 were contributed by a second Seattle source. Whole blood was collected in K2EDTA tubes by collaborating institutions according to the institutions' own protocols. Collaborator samples were shipped for TCRbeta analysis as frozen whole blood, isolated PBMCs, or DNA extracted from either sample type. CDR1 and CDR2, per the germline V gene, are SNHLY and FYNNEI. Deletion took 1 base off V and 4 bases off J, with a span of 8 bases between the germline ends. The CDR3 runs 14 residues from the cysteine to the phenylalanine. CDR3 DNA only is kept here, 42 bases in frame from base 1. TCRbeta CDR3 regions were amplified from genomic DNA by means of the immunoSEQ Assay, a bias-controlled multiplex PCR. Regarding the original processing steps: The number of nucleated cells in each sample was estimated from the amplification of reference gene primers within the assay. To quantify the absolute abundance of each unique TCRbeta CDR3 rearrangement, sequence reads were collapsed and filtered. For each sample, productive Simpson clonality was calculated by taking the square root of Simpson's diversity index across productive rearrangements. As stored in TCRdb, this immuneACCESS dataset retains in-frame rearrangements with V and J assigned. A fraction of the clones does not appear; measured against another copy, unresolved V genes explain less than half of the discrepancy, and the remainder lacks a known reason. That table gives V, J and clone size, and the DNA gave D and trimming. A total of roughly 240,000 clones appear in this sample, roughly 88% of them only once. The ten largest clones take up 2% to 2.5% of the sample.

The research as a whole found: The quantity of clinical and demographic metadata differed by source and by participant and was supplied without curation.

Sequencing was done on a sample of peripheral blood. Here the chain combines TRBV2 and TRBJ2-1; the D gene assignment is ambiguous. The source of this sequence is a man aged 35 to 55 who had recovered from COVID-19. The CDR3 region has the sequence CASSEGVVYNEQFF. In nucleotides, the sequence is TGTGCCAGCAGTGAAGGCGTGGTATACAATGAGCAGTTCTTC.